This is a list of T cell receptor beta chains from one sample in a study of OX40 agonist ivuxolimab in advanced cancers. Assay: immunoSEQ multiplex PCR; the TCRdb copy retains only in-frame clones and omits some. Seen here are roughly 110,000 clones, under 95% observed once, and the top ten hold roughly 1.3%. Specimen: CD4+ or CD8+ T cells sorted from blood, collected in a trial of the OX40 agonist ivuxolimab. These receptors all stem from an adult with an advanced solid tumor such as melanoma, head and neck, liver or kidney cancer. Each CDR3 is given with its conserved first and last residue. Fields, in order: D gene, V gene, clone size, J gene, CDR3 DNA, CDR3 protein. A D gene is named only where the DNA matches it firmly. Where a row states a size, it is once, few, many or the class of an expanded clone; other rows omit it.

D gene: .
V gene: TRBV2
clone size: once
J gene: TRBJ1-6
CDR3 DNA: TGTGCCAGCAGCAGAGGAACAACCCATAATTCACCCCTCCACTTT
CDR3 protein: CASSRGTTHNSPLHF

D gene: .
V gene: TRBV5-4
clone size: .
J gene: TRBJ1-3
CDR3 DNA: TGTGCCAGCAGCTTGAGGAGCGGCTCTGGAAACACCATATATTTT
CDR3 protein: CASSLRSGSGNTIYF

D gene: .
V gene: TRBV6-1
clone size: once
J gene: TRBJ2-6
CDR3 DNA: TGTGCCAGCAGGTCCTCTGGGGCCAACGTCCTGACTTTC
CDR3 protein: CASRSSGANVLTF

D gene: .
V gene: TRBV27
clone size: once
J gene: TRBJ2-5
CDR3 DNA: TGTGCCAGCAGTCCAAACCCCAAGGGAACCCAGTACTTC
CDR3 protein: CASSPNPKGTQYF

D gene: .
V gene: TRBV6-4
clone size: .
J gene: TRBJ1-1
CDR3 DNA: TGTGCCAGCAGAAGCAACCCCGCAGGCACTGAAGCTTTCTTT
CDR3 protein: CASRSNPAGTEAFF

D gene: .
V gene: TRBV21-1
clone size: once
J gene: TRBJ1-4
CDR3 DNA: TGTGCCAGCAGCCTCCTTAACAGGGCAGATGAAAAACTGTTTTTT
CDR3 protein: CASSLLNRADEKLFF

D gene: TRBD2
V gene: TRBV5-1
clone size: .
J gene: TRBJ2-1
CDR3 DNA: TGCGCCAGCAGCTTGGAAGGGCTAGCGGGCTGGGAGCAGTTCTTC
CDR3 protein: CASSLEGLAGWEQFF

D gene: TRBD1
V gene: TRBV28
clone size: once
J gene: TRBJ1-1
CDR3 DNA: TGTGCCAGCTCAAGGCGACAGGGAAGGACTGAAGCTTTCTTT
CDR3 protein: CASSRRQGRTEAFF

D gene: .
V gene: TRBV28
clone size: .
J gene: TRBJ1-1
CDR3 DNA: TGTGCCAGCAGTTTAGACGGGGCCAACACTGAAGCTTTCTTT
CDR3 protein: CASSLDGANTEAFF

D gene: .
V gene: TRBV6-5
clone size: .
J gene: TRBJ1-4
CDR3 DNA: TGTGCCAGCAGTCTGGGGGCAGGGAAGGTCGAAAAACTGTTTTTT
CDR3 protein: CASSLGAGKVEKLFF

D gene: .
V gene: TRBV5-4
clone size: .
J gene: TRBJ2-2
CDR3 DNA: TGTGCCAGCAGCCGACTTACGGCGGGACAGAACACCGGGGAGCTGTTTTTT
CDR3 protein: CASSRLTAGQNTGELFF

D gene: .
V gene: TRBV18
clone size: .
J gene: TRBJ2-1
CDR3 DNA: TGTGCCAGCTTAAACACGATAGGGGGAAACAATGAGCAGTTCTTC
CDR3 protein: CASLNTIGGNNEQFF

D gene: .
V gene: TRBV21-1
clone size: .
J gene: TRBJ2-3
CDR3 DNA: TGTGCCAGCACCCCAGTAAGAGAGCGGGTCACAGATACGCAGTATTTT
CDR3 protein: CASTPVRERVTDTQYF

D gene: TRBD1
V gene: TRBV11-3
clone size: .
J gene: TRBJ2-7
CDR3 DNA: TGTGCCAGCAGCCCGACAGGGGGCCTCGCCTACGAGCAGTACTTC
CDR3 protein: CASSPTGGLAYEQYF

D gene: .
V gene: TRBV5-4
clone size: .
J gene: TRBJ1-3
CDR3 DNA: TGTGCCAGCAGCCACAGGGATGGAAACACCATATATTTT
CDR3 protein: CASSHRDGNTIYF

D gene: TRBD1
V gene: TRBV28
clone size: .
J gene: TRBJ2-7
CDR3 DNA: TGTGCCAGCAGTCCAACCGAGGCCAGGGGGAATCGGGAGCAGTACTTC
CDR3 protein: CASSPTEARGNREQYF

D gene: .
V gene: TRBV6-5
clone size: .
J gene: TRBJ2-2
CDR3 DNA: TGTGCCAGCAGGCTACTTGACAGCCGCGAGCTGTTTTTT
CDR3 protein: CASRLLDSRELFF

D gene: .
V gene: TRBV5-1
clone size: .
J gene: TRBJ1-1
CDR3 DNA: TGCGCCAGCAGCTGGGCAGGGGCGAGGAACACTGAAGCTTTCTTT
CDR3 protein: CASSWAGARNTEAFF

D gene: .
V gene: TRBV19
clone size: .
J gene: TRBJ2-4
CDR3 DNA: TGTGCCAGTAGTGTAGGGGTTGGGGACATTCAGTACTTC
CDR3 protein: CASSVGVGDIQYF

D gene: TRBD1
V gene: TRBV28
clone size: .
J gene: TRBJ1-2
CDR3 DNA: TGTGCCAGCAGTTTTCGGCAGGGGGGTGGCTACACCTTC
CDR3 protein: CASSFRQGGGYTF

D gene: TRBD2
V gene: TRBV11-3
clone size: .
J gene: TRBJ2-1
CDR3 DNA: TGTGCCAGCAGCTTAGGCGGGACTAGCTTCAATGAGCAGTTCTTC
CDR3 protein: CASSLGGTSFNEQFF

D gene: TRBD1
V gene: TRBV11-2
clone size: .
J gene: TRBJ2-7
CDR3 DNA: TGTGCCAGCAGATCCGGACAGGATCGCTACGAGCAGTACTTC
CDR3 protein: CASRSGQDRYEQYF

D gene: TRBD1
V gene: TRBV5-4
clone size: .
J gene: TRBJ2-5
CDR3 DNA: TGTGCCAGCAGCGCTGCAGGGGGCAGACAAGAGACCCAGTACTTC
CDR3 protein: CASSAAGGRQETQYF

D gene: TRBD1
V gene: TRBV28
clone size: once
J gene: TRBJ1-2
CDR3 DNA: TGTGCCAGCCGGGGACAGCAGGATGGCTACACCTTC
CDR3 protein: CASRGQQDGYTF

D gene: .
V gene: TRBV18
clone size: .
J gene: TRBJ1-2
CDR3 DNA: TGTGCCAGCTCATCCACAAGGGACGGTTTATTAAGTAACTATGGCTACACCTTC
CDR3 protein: CASSSTRDGLLSNYGYTF

D gene: .
V gene: TRBV19
clone size: .
J gene: TRBJ1-2
CDR3 DNA: TGTGCCAGTAGAGCAGAGGGCGCCGAGCTCATTATAGCTAACTATGGCTACACCTTC
CDR3 protein: CASRAEGAELIIANYGYTF

D gene: .
V gene: TRBV7-9
clone size: .
J gene: TRBJ2-3
CDR3 DNA: TGTGCCAGCAGCTTAAGTAGGGGGGAGACTACAGATACGCAGTATTTT
CDR3 protein: CASSLSRGETTDTQYF

D gene: .
V gene: TRBV19
clone size: .
J gene: TRBJ1-2
CDR3 DNA: TGTGCCAGTAGTACATTTAAACAGGGTTCGGCTGGCTACACCTTC
CDR3 protein: CASSTFKQGSAGYTF

D gene: TRBD2
V gene: TRBV5-1
clone size: .
J gene: TRBJ2-5
CDR3 DNA: TGCGCCAGCAGCAGGGTAGCGGGAGCCGCCGGGGAGACCCAGTACTTC
CDR3 protein: CASSRVAGAAGETQYF

D gene: TRBD1
V gene: TRBV7-2
clone size: .
J gene: TRBJ1-2
CDR3 DNA: TGTGCCAGCAACCCGACAGGGGGAGCTGCTAACTATGGCTACACCTTC
CDR3 protein: CASNPTGGAANYGYTF

D gene: .
V gene: TRBV19
clone size: .
J gene: TRBJ2-7
CDR3 DNA: TGTGCCAGTAGTATAGTAGGAGGGACATCCGAGCAGTACTTC
CDR3 protein: CASSIVGGTSEQYF

D gene: .
V gene: TRBV19
clone size: once
J gene: TRBJ2-5
CDR3 DNA: TGTGCCAGTGGGACTTACTCCCAAGAGACCCAGTACTTC
CDR3 protein: CASGTYSQETQYF

D gene: .
V gene: TRBV6-5
clone size: once
J gene: TRBJ2-7
CDR3 DNA: TGTGCCAGCAGCAGGACCGCCCCCTACGAGCAGTACTTC
CDR3 protein: CASSRTAPYEQYF

D gene: TRBD1
V gene: TRBV7-2
clone size: .
J gene: TRBJ2-7
CDR3 DNA: TGTGCCAGCAGCTCCGCGGGACAGGGTAAATACGAGCAGTACTTC
CDR3 protein: CASSSAGQGKYEQYF

D gene: .
V gene: TRBV7-2
clone size: .
J gene: TRBJ1-5
CDR3 DNA: TGTGCCAGCAGCATAGGGACATTTTATAGCAATCAGCCCCAGCATTTT
CDR3 protein: CASSIGTFYSNQPQHF

D gene: .
V gene: TRBV19
clone size: .
J gene: TRBJ2-7
CDR3 DNA: TGTGCCAGTAGGGAGGGACCCGCACCCGACCGCTACGAGCAGTACTTC
CDR3 protein: CASREGPAPDRYEQYF

D gene: TRBD1
V gene: TRBV6-5
clone size: .
J gene: TRBJ2-7
CDR3 DNA: TGTGCCAGCAGCCTACAGGGGGGAGATAACGAGCAGTACTTC
CDR3 protein: CASSLQGGDNEQYF

D gene: .
V gene: TRBV4-3
clone size: .
J gene: TRBJ1-1
CDR3 DNA: TGCGCCAGCAGCGTTGGGAAGATGAACACTGAAGCTTTCTTT
CDR3 protein: CASSVGKMNTEAFF

D gene: .
V gene: TRBV5-1
clone size: .
J gene: TRBJ2-2
CDR3 DNA: TGCGCCAGCAGCTTGGGGCTAGACGGCACCGGGGAGCTGTTTTTT
CDR3 protein: CASSLGLDGTGELFF

D gene: TRBD1
V gene: TRBV28
clone size: .
J gene: TRBJ1-1
CDR3 DNA: TGTGCCAGCACCCTGGACAGGGAGGGCACTGAAGCTTTCTTT
CDR3 protein: CASTLDREGTEAFF

D gene: .
V gene: TRBV18
clone size: .
J gene: TRBJ1-3
CDR3 DNA: TGTGCCAGCCACCCCCGAGGAGCAACTGGAAACACCATATATTTT
CDR3 protein: CASHPRGATGNTIYF

D gene: .
V gene: TRBV5-4
clone size: .
J gene: TRBJ2-2
CDR3 DNA: TGTGCCAGCAGCCATAACAGGAACACCGGGGAGCTGTTTTTT
CDR3 protein: CASSHNRNTGELFF

D gene: .
V gene: TRBV18
clone size: .
J gene: TRBJ2-5
CDR3 DNA: TGTGCCAGCTCCCTTCAGGGGCTGGAGACCCAGTACTTC
CDR3 protein: CASSLQGLETQYF

D gene: .
V gene: TRBV2
clone size: .
J gene: TRBJ2-1
CDR3 DNA: TGTGCCAGCAGTGCACGGCAAGGTAATGAGCAGTTCTTC
CDR3 protein: CASSARQGNEQFF

D gene: .
V gene: TRBV15
clone size: .
J gene: TRBJ1-5
CDR3 DNA: TGTGCCACCAGCAGAGACTCCGTCGGGGGTGGGGCATACAGCAATCAGCCCCAGCATTTT
CDR3 protein: CATSRDSVGGGAYSNQPQHF

D gene: .
V gene: TRBV11-3
clone size: few
J gene: TRBJ2-7
CDR3 DNA: TGTGCCAGCAGCTTAGATCTCTACGAGCAGTACTTC
CDR3 protein: CASSLDLYEQYF

D gene: .
V gene: TRBV10-3
clone size: few
J gene: TRBJ2-7
CDR3 DNA: TGTGCCATCGGCGAGGAGCAGTACTTC
CDR3 protein: CAIGEEQYF

D gene: TRBD1
V gene: TRBV27
clone size: .
J gene: TRBJ1-1
CDR3 DNA: TGTGCCAGCAGTCCTTTGGGGACAGGGCGAACTGAAGCTTTCTTT
CDR3 protein: CASSPLGTGRTEAFF

D gene: .
V gene: TRBV7-2
clone size: .
J gene: TRBJ1-4
CDR3 DNA: TGTGCCAGCAGCTTTAGTACCACTAATGAAAAACTGTTTTTT
CDR3 protein: CASSFSTTNEKLFF

D gene: .
V gene: TRBV5-4
clone size: .
J gene: TRBJ2-2
CDR3 DNA: TGTGCCAGCAGCTTGGTAAAGGACTTTTACACCGGGGAGCTGTTTTTT
CDR3 protein: CASSLVKDFYTGELFF